This TCR beta chain was identified in a study of blood T cell repertoires in COVID-19. This clone was seen just once. The CDR3 is 16 amino acids. The V and J ends lost 1 base and 2 bases, in that order; junction bases with no gene match: 7. CDR1 SGHNT and CDR2 YYREEE come from the germline V gene (reference sequence). The table came from immunoSEQ multiplex PCR; TCRdb's copy has only in-frame clones and leaves some out. The sample lists about 73,000 clones; approximately 80% were seen once. V usage is TRBV5-4 and J usage is TRBJ2-3, with TRBD2 matching over 7 bases. The source of this sequence is a woman aged 60-70 years with acute or convalescent COVID-19. Sequencing input: peripheral blood. CDR3 coding DNA: TGTGCCAGCAGCTTGAAAACGGGGGGATACACAGATACGCAGTATTTT. Translating gives CASSLKTGGYTDTQYF.